Described below is a single TCR beta chain sequence and its context. The V and J ends lost 4 bases and 2 bases respectively, with 11 bases between them. Germline loops: CDR1 MNHNY, CDR2 SVGAGI (reference sequence). This CDR3 is built from 14 residues. TCRdb independently ran MiXCR on the RT-PCR reads; one entry per CDR3 protein. Counted here are hundreds of thousands of distinct CDR3 sequences, about 14% occurring once; the ten biggest clones make up roughly 3.6%. This clonotype was obtained from a female donor in good health, serving as a healthy control. J is TRBJ2-5 and V is TRBV6-6; no reliable D call. Sequencing was performed on memory CD4+ T cells from blood. For the CDR3, the DNA is TGTGCCAGCAGTTCCCGGACCTGGCAAGAGACCCAGTACTTC. This translates into CASSSRTWQETQYF.